This T cell receptor (beta chain) was documented in a study of PD-1 blockade in mismatch repair-deficient tumors. Study-level background: All were previously treated, progressing patients with 12 mismatch repair-deficient cancer types.

About this clone itself: Its specificity is not known.

The TCR-sequenced patients were three responders to pembrolizumab. The study, taken as a whole, reports: Rapid post-treatment expansion, then contraction, generally preceding radiologic response, marked tumor-resident clones.

TCRdb keeps only in-frame clones here, not all; method: immunoSEQ multiplex PCR. This table holds approximately 60,000 clones, approximately 88% found once. Between the trimmed V and J ends, which lost 5 bases and 4 bases, there was a span of 18 bases. This CDR3 has 16 residues. From germline, CDR1 is SNHLY and CDR2 FYNNEI. The source is an adult with mismatch repair-deficient cancer. The chain joins TRBV2 to TRBJ1-5; D possibly corresponds to TRBD1 (5 bases). The sample was peripheral blood, taken 52 weeks after starting pembrolizumab. The CDR3 loop is CASSSRSGQKNQPQHF. The CDR3 DNA is TGTGCCAGCAGTTCTCGCTCGGGGCAGAAGAATCAGCCCCAGCATTTT.